The T cell receptor beta chain described here comes from a study of T cell changes during pregnancy in multiple sclerosis. V lost 0 bases and J lost 4, with 15 bases in between. Germline assignment: CDR1 MGHRA and CDR2 YSYEKL. CDR3 size: 16 residues. The method was immunoSEQ multiplex PCR; TCRdb's version includes in-frame clones alone and lacks a portion of them. The repertoire holds roughly 100,000 clones, with 92% as singletons. This receptor was identified in a female donor with multiple sclerosis, enrolled in a pregnancy study. The material sequenced was peripheral blood, taken after pregnancy. The V call is TRBV4-1, the J call TRBJ2-5; TRBD2 is a possible D gene (6 bases). DNA of the CDR3: TGCGCCAGCAGCCAAGATGGGGCGGAGGAGGGAGAGACCCAGTACTTC. Translated, it gives CASSQDGAEEGETQYF.